This T cell receptor beta chain appears in the sequencing data of a study of cytomegalovirus exposure and HLA in healthy donors (dated by TCRdb to about 2017). Regarding the study in general: According to a later analysis, one platform produced both the 100 to 150 validation repertoires and the 670 or so repertoires of the first cohort. Along with the approximately 670-subject first cohort, a separate validation cohort of 120 different subjects was used. The study aimed to test whether cataloging public T cell receptors could reveal signatures of past pathogen exposure. High-throughput TCR immunosequencing, statistical association of individual TCRs with disease status, and machine learning were combined to predict cytomegalovirus infection status. General study outcomes and caveats: In a later analysis, TCRs clustered in the first cohort were found to also tend to co-occur in the approximately 120 validation repertoires, with 94% of cluster scores above 0. A later analysis had no HLA typing for the validation cohort, so co-occurrence there was scored across all 110 or so repertoires. According to the authors, the approach could potentially be generalized to other disease states and immunological phenotypes. A few of the identified cytomegalovirus-associated TCR beta chains were confirmed in vitro to be specific for cytomegalovirus antigens. While some public TCRs were present in many individuals, most TCR sequences turned up only very rarely across donors. In both the original and validation cohorts, the classifier was reported to diagnose cytomegalovirus status with high specificity and sensitivity. In the study, some 160 TCR beta chains were listed as associated with cytomegalovirus.

Libraries were prepared through the immunoSEQ multiplex PCR assay. The published analysis was carried out like this. A statistical classification framework was built to diagnose cytomegalovirus status from the catalog of TCR beta chain sequences. The table was pulled from immuneACCESS by TCRdb, which kept in-frame rearrangements only. Such tables lose some clones; where checked, under half of the loss comes from unresolved V genes, and the rest has no known cause. The DNA was the basis for D and trimming; V, J and clone size are from that table. The sample table holds 250,000 to 300,000 clones, of which 85% to 90% were seen once. The ten top clones hold under 0.45% of the sample. The CDR3 holds 14 amino acids from the cysteine to the phenylalanine. The kept DNA is CDR3 alone, 42 bases in frame from the first base. Trimming leaves V shorter by 6 bases and J shorter by 5 bases, with the junction holding 4 bases beyond the gene matches. The germline V gene (reference sequence) gives CDR1 as MNHEY and CDR2 as SMNVEV.

Notes on this clone: It has no known antigen specificity. No clone much larger than this one lies a single base away; base qualities are absent.

The donors belonged to the validation cohort of about 120 subjects, which was separate from the 666-subject first cohort. Sequencing was carried out using PBMCs. This chain is built from TRBV27 and TRBJ1-4; 9 bases in the junction line up with TRBD1. The source is a woman between 18 and 30 years old in good health and CMV-seronegative. The DNA is as follows: TGTGCCAGCAGCCACGGGACAGGGAATGAAAAACTGTTTTTT. It specifies CASSHGTGNEKLFF.